One and the same sample provided the 7 T cell receptor beta chains below, sequenced in a study of blood T cell repertoires in COVID-19. This table comes from immunoSEQ multiplex PCR, and its TCRdb copy is limited to in-frame clones, with some not included. The sample contains some 40,000 clones, more than 70% of which appear only once. The specimen sequenced was peripheral blood. Receptors originate from a human donor in a cohort sampled during active COVID-19.

The chain employs TRBV3-1 (or the pseudogene TRBV3-2) and TRBJ1-1; 10 bases fit TRBD1. The junction had 5 bases not matched to a gene; V was cut back by 2 bases and J by 11 bases. This CDR3 is 13 amino acids long. The germline gives CDR1 LGHDT, CDR2 YNNKEL (reference sequence). CDR3 nucleotide sequence: TGTGCCAGCAGCCAAAGGGGACAGGGGACCGCTTTCTTT. Protein product: CASSQRGQGTAFF.

The rearrangement joins TRBV13 to TRBJ2-5, with 12 bases matching TRBD2. V trimming: 6 bases; J trimming: 2 bases; junction bases outside the gene matches: 13. CDR1 and CDR2 from the germline V gene are PRHDT and FYEKMQ (reference sequence). CDR3 length equals 18 residues. As DNA, the CDR3 is TGTGCCAGCAGTCCTGGGCCGACTAGCGGGGGCGTACAAGAGACCCAGTACTTC. Its translation is CASSPGPTSGGVQETQYF. Filled out from reference TRBV13 and TRBJ2-5, the complete variable domain reads AAGVIQSPRHLIKEKRETATLKCYPIPRHDTVYWYQQGPGQDPQFLISFYEKMQSDKGSIPDRFSAQQFSDYHSELNMSSLELGDSALYFCASSPGPTSGGVQETQYFGPGTRLLVL.

The chain has TRBV6-5 and TRBJ1-1, with D tentatively TRBD1 (6 bases). The V gene's germline CDR1 is MNHEY and CDR2 SVGAGI. The CDR3 contains 14 residues. V gave up 6 bases and J gave up 4 bases, with 15 bases separating them. CDR3 in amino acids: CASSQQGWGTEAFF. CDR3 coding DNA: TGTGCCAGCAGCCAACAGGGCTGGGGCACTGAAGCTTTCTTT.

V usage is TRBV2 and J usage is TRBJ1-5, with 12 bases identical to TRBD1. The V gene's germline CDR1 is SNHLY and CDR2 FYNNEI. With 6 bases clipped from V and 2 bases from J, the junction kept 5 bases outside the gene matches. The length of the CDR3 is 16 residues. The CDR3 DNA follows: TGTGCCAGCAGCGGAGGGACAGGGGGCGGCAATCAGCCCCAGCATTTT. Translated: CASSGGTGGGNQPQHF.

V is TRBV6-1 and J is TRBJ2-3; 8 nucleotides line up with TRBD2. With 3 bases clipped from V and 5 bases from J, the junction kept 7 bases outside the gene matches. This CDR3 has 15 amino acids. Germline V gene data show CDR1 as MNHNS and CDR2 as SASEGT. The chain's CDR3 is CASSERRGVGDTQYF. As DNA, the CDR3 is TGTGCCAGCAGTGAGCGGCGGGGGGTGGGAGATACGCAGTATTTT.

This chain joins TRBV7-2 and TRBJ1-1; D possibly corresponds to TRBD1 (5 bases). The germline CDR1 and CDR2 sequences are SGHTA and FQGNSA. Trimming pared 3 bases from V and 3 bases from J, leaving 11 bases between. This CDR3 has 14 amino acids. The CDR3 DNA reads TGTGCCAGCAGCTTTCTGGGAGGGGACACTGAAGCTTTCTTT. Encoded protein: CASSFLGGDTEAFF. The full variable domain, with the rest looked up from reference TRBV7-2 and TRBJ1-1, is GAGVSQSPSNKVTEKGKDVELRCDPISGHTALYWYRQSLGQGLEFLIYFQGNSAPDKSGLPSDRFSAERTGGSVSTLTIQRTQQEDSAVYLCASSFLGGDTEAFFGQGTRLTVV.

The chain employs TRBV19 and TRBJ2-7; D might be TRBD1 (6 bases). Germline V lookup: CDR1 LNHDA, CDR2 SQIVND (reference sequence). With 3 bases removed from V and 3 bases from J, the gap between germline ends came to 9 bases. There are 13 residues in the CDR3. CDR3 coding DNA: TGTGCCAGTAGTATGCAGGGGATCTACGAGCAGTACTTC. This sequence encodes CASSMQGIYEQYF.